A single TCR beta chain is shown here with its context. Antigen specificity is unknown. The CDR3 spans 14 residues. The germline V gene has CDR1 MNHEY and CDR2 SVGAGI. Trimming removed 6 bases from V and 5 bases from J, with 13 bases in between. The data stem from a study of PD-1 blockade in classical Hodgkin lymphoma. Broader study findings: Repertoire differences lack defined causes, possibly disease activity or prior therapy. In newly diagnosed patients, baseline TCR diversity was reportedly below that of healthy donors.

The time point is: newly diagnosed, previously untreated cHL patient sample. What served as comparison were PBMCs in newly diagnosed, untreated classical Hodgkin lymphoma. Clones were read by immunoSEQ multiplex PCR, and TCRdb kept only the in-frame ones, dropping some. This sample has 20,000 to 25,000 clones, with about 93% found just once. The sequenced material came from peripheral blood mononuclear cells (PBMCs). The rearrangement links TRBV6-5 to TRBJ1-4; D unresolved. The clonotype was recovered from a human donor with classical Hodgkin lymphoma. The CDR3 nucleotides read TGTGCCAGCAGCCTACGGGGTAGGAATGAAAAACTGTTTTTT. This gives the protein CASSLRGRNEKLFF.